This T cell receptor beta chain was captured by sequencing in a study of patients and donors after allogeneic stem cell transplantation. TCRdb passed the RT-PCR reads through MiXCR, listing each CDR3 protein once. The data hold around 150,000 distinct CDR3 sequences, with over 25% observed a single time. The CDR3 contains 19 residues. Germline loops: CDR1 SGHVS, CDR2 FNYEAQ. The junction had 11 bases not matched to a gene; V was cut back by 4 bases and J by 0 bases. In its sample, this clonotype was seen many times. Input material: blood, either unsorted or a sorted T cell fraction (not recorded which). The V call is TRBV7-6, the J call TRBJ2-1, with 11 bases matching TRBD2. This receptor was obtained from a human donor who was either an allogeneic HSCT recipient or a stem cell or donor lymphocyte infusion donor (not recorded which). It is not recorded whose cells these are; they may come from a transplant donor. CDR3: CASSSLLSGRVGSYNEQFF. The CDR3 coding sequence is TGTGCCAGCAGCTCCTTACTTAGCGGGAGGGTGGGCTCCTACAATGAGCAGTTCTTC.